Listed below are T cell receptor beta chains from one sample, sequenced in a study of vaccination and CD4 T cells after COVID-19. No antigen is known for these receptors. In TCRdb, the PCR reads were re-called with MiXCR into one record per CDR3 protein. The table lists 6,500 to 8,500 distinct CDR3 sequences, roughly 61% of them singletons. The specimen was CD4+ T cells from blood, cultured in vitro. These TCRs come from a human donor who had recovered from COVID-19. CDR3s include the opening cysteine and the closing phenylalanine or tryptophan. The order of the fields is CDR3 length, D gene, J gene, V gene, clone size, CDR3 DNA, CDR3 protein. A D gene is named only where the DNA matches it firmly. Clone size is not always given. Where it is, it says once, few, many or a class for expanded clones.

>11|NA|TRBJ1-1|TRBV6-1|few
TGTGCCGCTTCCGGGCCCGCTGAAGCTTTCTTT
CAASGPAEAFF
>14|NA|TRBJ1-1|TRBV6-1|medium-sized
TGTGCCAGCAGTGAAGGTCTGGAGAACACTGAAGCTTTCTTT
CASSEGLENTEAFF
>17|NA|TRBJ2-2|TRBV6-1|NA
TGTGCCAGCAGCTCCCTGGGGAGCTCCCCCGCGACCGGGGAGCTGTTTTTT
CASSSLGSSPATGELFF
>14|NA|TRBJ1-2|TRBV2|NA
TGTGCCAGCAGTGTGAGCGTGGGGGTCTATGGCTACACCTTC
CASSVSVGVYGYTF
>16|TRBD2|TRBJ2-1|TRBV4-1|NA
TGCGCCAGCAGCCAGCCGGGACTAGCGGGAGGTAATGAGCAGTTCTTC
CASSQPGLAGGNEQFF
>15|NA|TRBJ2-7|TRBV15|NA
TGTGCCACCAGCACAGCCCAGGGACGAAACTACGAGCAGTACTTC
CATSTAQGRNYEQYF
>16|TRBD1|TRBJ1-6|TRBV6-1|once
TGTGCCAGCAGTGCCCCGACAGGGTCTGGAGATTCACCCCTCCACTTT
CASSAPTGSGDSPLHF
>15|TRBD2|TRBJ2-7|TRBV20-1|NA
TGCAGTGCTAGATTGTCGAGGACTAGCGGATCCGAGCAGTACTTC
CSARLSRTSGSEQYF
>15|NA|TRBJ1-2|TRBV20-1|few
TGCAGTGCGCCCACCCTGGGCCAGGGCGGTGAAGGCTACACCTTC
CSAPTLGQGGEGYTF
>17|NA|TRBJ2-2|TRBV11-3|NA
TGTGCCAGCAGCTTAGATCGTCGGGAGACGGGCACCGGGGAGCTGTTTTTT
CASSLDRRETGTGELFF
>11|NA|TRBJ1-1|TRBV20-1|few
TGCAGTGCTGCGAGGTTCACTGAAGCTTTCTTT
CSAARFTEAFF
>15|TRBD1|TRBJ1-2|TRBV27|NA
TGTGCCAGCAGTTTATGGGACAGGACGAACTATGGCTACACCTTC
CASSLWDRTNYGYTF
>15|NA|TRBJ2-5|TRBV20-1|NA
TGCAGTGCTCCCCCGCAGGGTGCTAGTTTGGAGACCCAGTACTTC
CSAPPQGASLETQYF
>14|NA|TRBJ1-1|TRBV6-5|NA
TGTGCCAGCAGTTTGGGGTCTTTAGGCACTGAAGCTTTCTTT
CASSLGSLGTEAFF
>14|TRBD1|TRBJ1-1|TRBV6-1|NA
TGTGCCAGCAGAGAACAGGGGGAGCGCACTGAAGCTTTCTTT
CASREQGERTEAFF
>14|NA|TRBJ2-7|TRBV2|NA
TGTGCCAGCAGTGTAAACACGAACACCTACGAGCAGTACTTC
CASSVNTNTYEQYF
>17|NA|TRBJ2-5|TRBV18|NA
TGTGCCAGCTCACGCAGGTTTCAGGGGCCGTTCGGAGAGACCCAGTACTTC
CASSRRFQGPFGETQYF
>14|NA|TRBJ1-2|TRBV30|NA
TGTGCCTGGAGGGGTGGTTTCTATGGGGGCCGCTACACCTTC
CAWRGGFYGGRYTF
>14|TRBD1|TRBJ2-7|TRBV6-2/TRBV6-3|few
TGTGCCAGCGCTAAGACGACAGGGGGGTACGAGCAGTACTTC
CASAKTTGGYEQYF
>14|TRBD2|TRBJ2-7|TRBV7-8|NA
TGTGCCAGCAGCTTACAGGGAGGGCCCTACGAGCAGTACTTC
CASSLQGGPYEQYF
>15|NA|TRBJ1-1|TRBV20-1|once
TGCAGTGCTAGAGACGTGGGACGGGGTAACACTGAAGCTTTCTTT
CSARDVGRGNTEAFF
>12|NA|TRBJ1-6|TRBV19|NA
TGTGCCAGTAGTTTCAGTGACTCACCCCTCCACTTT
CASSFSDSPLHF
>15|TRBD2|TRBJ2-7|TRBV7-2|NA
TGTGCCAGCAGCTTTAGCGGGGGGGGCGCCTACGAGCAGTACTTC
CASSFSGGGAYEQYF
>11|NA|TRBJ1-2|TRBV30|NA
TGTGCGGGGAGTAGTGGTTATGGCTACACCTTC
CAGSSGYGYTF
>10|NA|TRBJ1-2|TRBV20-1|medium-sized
TGCAGTGCTAGCTCTGGGAGGTACACCTTC
CSASSGRYTF
>15|NA|TRBJ2-3|TRBV7-9|NA
TGTGCCAGCAGCGAGGGGAGCTCCCGAATAAATACGCAGTATTTT
CASSEGSSRINTQYF
>13|NA|TRBJ1-2|TRBV10-3|NA
TGTGCCATCAGCGGGGGGGAGGATTATGGCTACACCTTC
CAISGGEDYGYTF
>13|NA|TRBJ2-7|TRBV20-1|NA
TGCAGTGCTAGGACCTACCTCTCCTACGAGCAGTACTTC
CSARTYLSYEQYF
>15|TRBD2|TRBJ2-5|TRBV20-1|NA
TGCAGTGCTACCATAGCGGGAGGGCCTCTTGAGACCCAGTACTTC
CSATIAGGPLETQYF
>12|NA|TRBJ1-2|TRBV4-1|NA
TGCGCCAGCAGCCACCCCACTCAGGGCTACACCTTC
CASSHPTQGYTF
>14|NA|TRBJ1-1|TRBV11-3|NA
TGTGCCAGCAGCTCTCCTTTCGAGGACACTGAAGCTTTCTTT
CASSSPFEDTEAFF
>13|NA|TRBJ1-2|TRBV5-1|NA
TGCGCCAGCAGCTTAGGCGGAATTGGGGGCTACACCTTC
CASSLGGIGGYTF
>16|NA|TRBJ2-3|TRBV30|NA
TGTGCCTGGAGTGGTTTCGGGGGAAATCCCACAGATACGCAGTATTTT
CAWSGFGGNPTDTQYF
>15|NA|TRBJ2-5|TRBV7-9|NA
TGTGCCAGCAGCTTCTCAGGGGCAGGACGGGAGACCCAGTACTTC
CASSFSGAGRETQYF
>12|TRBD1|TRBJ1-2|TRBV20-1|once
TGCAGTGCTTACAGGGGGACCTATGGCTACACCTTC
CSAYRGTYGYTF
>14|TRBD2|TRBJ2-1|TRBV7-2|NA
TGTGCCAGCAGCCCCGGGATAGCGGGAGTTAAGCAGTTCTTC
CASSPGIAGVKQFF
>18|NA|TRBJ1-2|TRBV20-1|few
TGCAGTGCTAGAGATTCCAGGGGAGGGCGGAGTTCTAACTATGGCTACACCTTC
CSARDSRGGRSSNYGYTF
>12|NA|TRBJ1-5|TRBV6-2/TRBV6-3|few
TGTGCCACCCGGGACAGCAATCAGCCCCAGCATTTT
CATRDSNQPQHF
>13|TRBD1|TRBJ1-2|TRBV20-1|once
TGCAGTGCACCCGACAGGGATTACTATGGCTACACCTTC
CSAPDRDYYGYTF
>16|TRBD2|TRBJ2-7|TRBV18|NA
TGTGCCAGCTCACCAGGACTAGCAGGGAGCTCCTACGAGCAGTACTTC
CASSPGLAGSSYEQYF
>14|NA|TRBJ1-4|TRBV15|NA
TGTGCCACCAGCAGAGATGTGGGGGGGGAAAAACTGTTTTTT
CATSRDVGGEKLFF
>13|NA|TRBJ2-7|TRBV5-4|NA
TGTGCCAGCAGCGTGGGGGCCCCCTACGAGCAGTACTTC
CASSVGAPYEQYF
>15|NA|TRBJ1-6|TRBV20-1|NA
TGCAGTGCTAGAGACCCCGACAAGGGGCTTTCACCCCTCCACTTT
CSARDPDKGLSPLHF
>12|NA|TRBJ2-2|TRBV5-1|NA
TGCGCCAGCTTCCGAGGGACCGGGGAGCTGTTTTTT
CASFRGTGELFF
>14|NA|TRBJ1-5|TRBV7-2|few
TGTGCCAGCAGCTTCGCCGGGATGCATCAGCCCCAGCATTTT
CASSFAGMHQPQHF
>17|TRBD2|TRBJ2-3|TRBV7-2|NA
TGTGCCAGCAGCTTTAAGACTAGCGCTCTTTCGGCAGATACGCAGTATTTT
CASSFKTSALSADTQYF
>12|NA|TRBJ1-2|TRBV28|NA
TGTGCCAGCAGCCCACGCGACTATGGCTACACCTTC
CASSPRDYGYTF
>14|TRBD1|TRBJ1-6|TRBV7-9|NA
TGTGCCAGCAGCCGGGGACAGACAAATTCACCCCTCCACTTT
CASSRGQTNSPLHF
>14|NA|TRBJ1-2|TRBV4-2|NA
TGTGCCAGCAGCCAAGAAATGGTGGACTATGGCTACACCTTC
CASSQEMVDYGYTF
>15|NA|TRBJ2-5|TRBV7-3|NA
TGTGCCAGCAGCTCCTCAGGGGCTGTCCAAGAGACCCAGTACTTC
CASSSSGAVQETQYF
>15|TRBD2|TRBJ2-5|TRBV20-1|NA
TGCAGTGCTCCCATTATTAGCGGGGAGCCGGGGGCCCAGTACTTC
CSAPIISGEPGAQYF
>13|NA|TRBJ2-1|TRBV9|NA
TGTGCCAGCAGCGTAGTACCGTTCAATGAGCAGTTCTTC
CASSVVPFNEQFF
>14|TRBD1|TRBJ1-5|TRBV7-8|few
TGTGCCAGCAGCTTAGGGACAGGGAATCAGCCCCAGCATTTT
CASSLGTGNQPQHF
>14|TRBD1|TRBJ1-4|TRBV7-2|NA
TGTGCCAGCAGCCGGGGACAGGGAGGTGAAAAACTGTTTTTT
CASSRGQGGEKLFF
>15|NA|TRBJ2-1|TRBV27|NA
TGTGCCAGCAGTTCCCCGGCGAGCTCCTACAATGAGCAGTTCTTC
CASSSPASSYNEQFF
>12|NA|TRBJ1-2|TRBV5-6|NA
TGTGCCAGCAGCCGCCGGCAGGATGGCTACACCTTC
CASSRRQDGYTF
>13|NA|TRBJ1-6|TRBV20-1|NA
TGCAGTGCGAGCGACGTTGCTAATTCACCCCTCCACTTT
CSASDVANSPLHF
>14|NA|TRBJ2-7|TRBV20-1|few
TGCAGTGCTAGGGAAGGTGGTCGCTCCTACGAGCAGTACTTC
CSAREGGRSYEQYF
>13|TRBD1|TRBJ1-2|TRBV2|NA
TGTGCCAGCAGTCGACAGGGGGCGCGGGGCTACACCTTC
CASSRQGARGYTF